This T cell receptor beta chain was captured by sequencing in a study of blood T cell repertoires in COVID-19. At the level of the study: Spain, Italy and the United States supplied samples that represented acute and convalescent COVID-19.

Sequencing was performed with immunoSEQ multiplex PCR; in TCRdb, only in-frame clones are kept and a portion is missing. The sample carries about 480,000 clones, 70% to 90% recorded once. Germline V gene data show CDR1 as GTSNPN and CDR2 as SVGIG (reference sequence). V dropped 2 bases and J dropped 6 bases, with 20 bases sitting between them. CDR3 length equals 16 residues. The specimen was PBMCs or T cells enriched from blood (not recorded which). This chain connects TRBV30 to TRBJ2-1, with D possibly being TRBD2 (6 bases). The clonotype comes from a woman under 30 with acute COVID-19. CDR3 sequence (DNA): TGTGCCTGGAGTAAGCGCATTTACGGACTATCCAATGAGCAGTTCTTC. The encoded protein is CAWSKRIYGLSNEQFF.